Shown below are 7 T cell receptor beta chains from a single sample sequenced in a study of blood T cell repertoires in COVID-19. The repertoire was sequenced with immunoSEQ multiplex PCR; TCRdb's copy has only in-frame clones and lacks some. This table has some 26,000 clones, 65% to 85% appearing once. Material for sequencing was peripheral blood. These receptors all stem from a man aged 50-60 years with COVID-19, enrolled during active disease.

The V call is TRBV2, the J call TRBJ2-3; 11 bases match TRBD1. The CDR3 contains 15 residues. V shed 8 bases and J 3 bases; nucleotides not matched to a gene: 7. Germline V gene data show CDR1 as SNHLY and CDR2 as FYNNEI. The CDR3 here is CASGRTGGSTDTQYF. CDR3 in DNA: TGTGCCAGCGGAAGGACAGGGGGCTCGACAGATACGCAGTATTTT.

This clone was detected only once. The chain's CDR3 is CASSRTTGWTEAFF. The CDR3 region has the DNA TGTGCCAGCAGCCGGACGACAGGCTGGACTGAAGCTTTCTTT. The chain carries TRBV3-1 (or the pseudogene TRBV3-2) and TRBJ1-1, with D possibly being TRBD1 (6 bases). Trimming cost V 4 bases and J 5 bases, with 14 bases left between them. Germline values: CDR1 LGHDT, CDR2 YNNKEL (reference sequence). The CDR3 sequence is 14 residues long.

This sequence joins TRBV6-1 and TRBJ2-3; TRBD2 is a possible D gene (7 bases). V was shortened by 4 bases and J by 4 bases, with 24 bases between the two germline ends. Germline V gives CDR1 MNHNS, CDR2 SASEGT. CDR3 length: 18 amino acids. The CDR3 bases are TGTGCCAGCAGTGGAACCCACCCCGGACTAGGGGGTTCAGATACGCAGTATTTT. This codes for CASSGTHPGLGGSDTQYF.

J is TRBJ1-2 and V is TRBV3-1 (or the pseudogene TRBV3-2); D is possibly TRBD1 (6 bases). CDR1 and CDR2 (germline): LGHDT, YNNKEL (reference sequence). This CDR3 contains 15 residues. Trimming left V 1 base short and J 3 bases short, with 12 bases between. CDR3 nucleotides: TGTGCCAGCAGCCAAGGGGGGGGCGGATACTATGGCTACACCTTC. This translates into CASSQGGGGYYGYTF.

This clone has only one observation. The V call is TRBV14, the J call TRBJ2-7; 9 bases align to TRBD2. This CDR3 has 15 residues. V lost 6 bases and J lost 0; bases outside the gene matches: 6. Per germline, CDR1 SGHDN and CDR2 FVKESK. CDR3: CASRPLAGSSYEQYF. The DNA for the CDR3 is TGTGCCAGCAGACCTCTAGCGGGAAGCTCCTACGAGCAGTACTTC.

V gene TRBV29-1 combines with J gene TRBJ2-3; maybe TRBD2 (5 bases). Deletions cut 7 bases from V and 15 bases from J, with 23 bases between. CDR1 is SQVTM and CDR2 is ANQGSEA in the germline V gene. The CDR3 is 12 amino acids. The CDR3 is CSAQGSGPMGYF. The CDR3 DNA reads TGCAGCGCCCAAGGGAGCGGACCCATGGGTTATTTT.

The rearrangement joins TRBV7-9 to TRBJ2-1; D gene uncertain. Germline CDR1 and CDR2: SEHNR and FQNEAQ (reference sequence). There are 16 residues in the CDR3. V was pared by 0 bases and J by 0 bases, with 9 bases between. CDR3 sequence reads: CASSLALPVSYNEQFF. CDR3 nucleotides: TGTGCCAGCAGCTTAGCATTGCCAGTCTCCTACAATGAGCAGTTCTTC.